The 13 T cell receptor beta chains below were found in one sample sequenced in a study of shared clonotypes between healthy human individuals. Clones were sequenced by immunoSEQ multiplex PCR, and TCRdb holds only the in-frame ones, with some missing. The table shows 1.5 million to 2.5 million clones, with 85% to 95% occurring only once. Terminally differentiated effector memory CD45RA+ cells were excluded by CCR7 positive selection of CD45RO-negative cells. The specimen sequenced was naive CD8+ T cells sorted from blood. Every receptor here comes from a man between 18 and 35 years old in good health.

The rearrangement uses TRBV7-6 and TRBJ2-1; D possibly corresponds to TRBD1 (5 bases). Trimming removed 3 bases at V and 2 bases at J, with 11 bases between. The CDR3 has 15 amino acids. Germline V gene data show CDR1 as SGHVS and CDR2 as FNYEAQ. The DNA of the CDR3 is TGTGCCAGCAGCTTGGGCAGGGCCCCCTACAATGAGCAGTTCTTC. It translates to CASSLGRAPYNEQFF.

The CDR3 DNA is TGTGCCAGCAGTCTCCGGGACCGAAATGAAAAACTGTTTTTT. This codes for CASSLRDRNEKLFF. This chain links TRBV27 with TRBJ1-4, with a weak D call TRBD1 (5 bases). The V gene's germline CDR1 is MNHEY and CDR2 SMNVEV (reference sequence). V was shortened by 5 bases and J by 5 bases, with 12 bases between the two germline ends. The CDR3 covers 14 residues.

This clone was detected once. This rearrangement joins TRBV9 to TRBJ2-7, with D perhaps assigned TRBD1 or TRBD2 (6 bases each). Germline CDR1 and CDR2: SGDLS and YYNGEE. The CDR3 is 15 residues long. V was clipped by 3 bases and J by 2 bases, with 15 bases between them. In DNA, the CDR3 is TGTGCCAGCAGCGAGGGGGTAGCGGATACCTACGAGCAGTACTTC. Protein product: CASSEGVADTYEQYF.

The chain uses TRBV6-5 and TRBJ2-1, with TRBD2 matching 14 bases. Germline assignment: CDR1 MNHEY and CDR2 SVGAGI. The CDR3 sequence is 15 residues long. Trimming removed 6 bases from V and 5 bases from J; junction bases left unmatched: 3. The CDR3 spells CASSRTSGGNNEQFF. CDR3 DNA sequence: TGTGCCAGCAGCCGGACTAGCGGGGGGAACAATGAGCAGTTCTTC.

The J gene is TRBJ1-6, the V gene TRBV27; TRBD1 aligns across 11 bases. The germline V gene encodes CDR1 MNHEY and CDR2 SMNVEV (reference sequence). V was pared by 5 bases and J by 7 bases, with 7 bases of the junction left unmatched. CDR3 length equals 16 residues. The CDR3 sequence is CASSDRDRGWNSPLHF. The CDR3 coding sequence is TGTGCCAGCAGTGACCGGGACAGGGGGTGGAATTCACCCCTCCACTTT.

J is TRBJ1-2 and V is TRBV14; 11 bases match TRBD1. V lost 4 bases to trimming and J lost 3 bases; unmatched junction nucleotides: 13. The germline CDR1 and CDR2 sequences are SGHDN and FVKESK. The CDR3 sequence is 18 residues long. The CDR3 coding sequence is TGTGCCAGCAGCCCAGAACGGACAGGGGGCTTAAAGGACTATGGCTACACCTTC. Translation: CASSPERTGGLKDYGYTF.

In its sample, this clone was seen once. The rearrangement joins TRBV6-5 to TRBJ1-2; D uncertain. The V end was cut by 5 bases, the J end by 8 bases, with 9 bases between. The CDR3 is 11 amino acids. From germline, CDR1 is MNHEY and CDR2 SVGAGI. CDR3 DNA sequence: TGTGCCAGCAGTGAAAGTAGGGGCTACACCTTC. It encodes CASSESRGYTF.

This clone was seen a single time. The chain couples TRBV9 to TRBJ2-3; TRBD1 is a possible D gene (6 bases). Trimming cost V 4 bases and J 3 bases, with 24 bases left between them. This CDR3 is 18 amino acids long. The germline gives CDR1 SGDLS, CDR2 YYNGEE. CDR3: CASSPQTRGVGGTDTQYF. CDR3 DNA sequence: TGTGCCAGCAGCCCACAAACAAGGGGAGTAGGGGGTACAGATACGCAGTATTTT.

This sequence joins TRBV11-2 and TRBJ1-5; unclear D gene. The CDR3 loop spans 13 amino acids. The germline gives CDR1 SGHAT, CDR2 FQNNGV. V was pared by 2 bases and J by 6 bases, with 8 bases between. The CDR3 DNA follows: TGTGCCAGCAGCTTATCTTTCAGTCAGCCCCAGCATTTT. It translates to CASSLSFSQPQHF.

DNA for the CDR3: TGTGCCATCCCGTCAGGGGACATGAATGGCTACACCTTC. Translated: CAIPSGDMNGYTF. V gene TRBV2 combines with J gene TRBJ1-2; TRBD1 might be the D (6 bases). The CDR3 runs to 13 residues. Germline V gives CDR1 SNHLY, CDR2 FYNNEI. V was clipped by 10 bases and J by 6 bases, with 18 bases between them.

Comment on this clone: Other DNA sequences in the sample encode the same CDR3. The genes are TRBV10-3 and TRBJ2-7; 7 bases match TRBD1. Germline loops: CDR1 ENHRY, CDR2 SYGVKD. The length of the CDR3 is 13 residues. With V trimmed by 4 bases and J by 2 bases, 2 bases remained unmatched. In nucleotides, the CDR3 is TGTGCCATCAGTGGGGACAGAGCCTACGAGCAGTACTTC. Translation gives CAISGDRAYEQYF.

The V call is TRBV4-1, the J call TRBJ2-5; the D call may be TRBD1 or TRBD2 (6 bases each). CDR1 is MGHRA and CDR2 is YSYEKL in the germline V gene. The CDR3 contains 15 residues. The germline V and J ends were trimmed by 1 base and 4 bases, with 13 bases remaining between them. The CDR3 coding sequence is TGCGCCAGCAGCCAAGCTATTGGGGGGCGAGAGACCCAGTACTTC. It translates to CASSQAIGGRETQYF.

About this clone itself: This sample includes further DNA sequences coding for the same CDR3. In DNA, the CDR3 is TGCGCCAGCAGCCCCGACAGGGGTACAGATACGCAGTATTTT. The encoded protein is CASSPDRGTDTQYF. J is TRBJ2-3 and V is TRBV5-1; 8 bases map to TRBD1. J was trimmed by 3 bases and V by 4 bases; bases with no gene match: 4. The CDR3 length is 14 residues. The germline CDR1 and CDR2 sequences are SGHRS and YFSETQ.